The clone carrying this T cell receptor beta chain turned up a few times. Its matching antigen is unknown. The data were taken from a study of post-analysis software for immune sequencing data. Overall study: Included among the disease courses, which were recorded for the cohort, were relapsing-remitting, secondary progressive and progressive-relapsing multiple sclerosis.

The CDR3 sequence is 14 residues long. Losses at the gene ends were 5 bases for V and 7 bases for J; bases not matched to a gene: 10. Germline CDR1 reads MDHEN; CDR2 reads SYDVKM. Unique molecular identifiers were present in the TCR beta cDNA libraries. Researchers reported 400,000 to 550,000 cDNA molecules coming from 1 to 10 million T cells. In TCRdb, the PCR reads were re-called with MiXCR into one record per CDR3 protein. The data show approximately 730,000 distinct CDR3 sequences, 25% to 30% seen once. Study-wide points: Compared with controls, patients had more of about 5 TRBV segments, including TRBV5-6, TRBV5-1 and TRBV20-1. The study found significantly lower normalized Chao1 diversity in multiple sclerosis patients than in controls.

The sequencing sample was made of blood. The receptor comes from a girl between 10 and 17 years old with multiple sclerosis. The rearrangement uses TRBV28 and TRBJ2-7; 8 bases are shared with TRBD1. CDR3 DNA: TGTGCCAGCAGTACAGGGGGAGAGTCTAAAGAGCAGTACTTC. It translates to CASSTGGESKEQYF.